Presented here are 15 T cell receptor beta chains from one specimen sequenced in a study of T cells after yellow fever vaccination. Via MiXCR, TCRdb re-called the 5' RACE reads, giving one row per CDR3 protein. The table lists fewer than 400,000 distinct CDR3 sequences, about 6.2% of them singletons. This sample comprised PBMCs, obtained 5 days after the yellow fever booster vaccination. Receptor source: a man aged 25 to 40 who received the YFV17D yellow fever vaccine.

This clonotype was seen at least ten times. The chain couples TRBV6-2 or TRBV6-3 to TRBJ2-5; 8 bases line up with TRBD2. J lost 5 bases, V lost 5 bases, and 7 bases had no gene match. From germline, CDR1 is MNHEY and CDR2 SVGEGT. The CDR3 length is 14 residues. The CDR3: CASSPAGASETQYF. The CDR3 DNA reads as TGTGCCAGCAGTCCAGCGGGAGCTTCGGAGACCCAGTACTTC.

This clonotype was detected a few times. The V and J genes are TRBV20-1 and TRBJ1-3; no firm D call. Trimming removed 7 bases at V and 4 bases at J, with 8 bases between. This CDR3 spans 11 amino acids. Germline CDR1 DFQATT, CDR2 SNEGSKA (reference sequence). CDR3 in DNA: TGCAGTGAACGGATAGGAAACACCATATATTTT. Encoded protein: CSERIGNTIYF.

This clonotype has at least ten counts. The chain couples TRBV29-1 to TRBJ2-5; a possible D gene is TRBD2 (6 bases). Germline CDR1 reads SQVTM; CDR2 reads ANQGSEA. The CDR3 spans 16 residues. Trimming took 5 bases from V and 4 from J, leaving 23 bases between them. The CDR3 nucleotides are TGCAGCGTTCACCGCGGGGCGGGGAAGGTGGGAGAGACCCAGTACTTC. Its translation: CSVHRGAGKVGETQYF. Complete variable domain (other parts from reference TRBV29-1 and TRBJ2-5): SAVISQKPSRDICQRGTSLTIQCQVDSQVTMMFWYRQQPGQSLTLIATANQGSEATYESGFVIDKFPISRPNLTFSTLTVSNMSPEDSSIYLCSVHRGAGKVGETQYFGPGTRLLVL.

The chain joins TRBV20-1 to TRBJ2-7, with D unclear. Germline V gives CDR1 DFQATT, CDR2 SNEGSKA (reference sequence). The CDR3 is 10 amino acids. V lost 3 bases and J lost 6, with 6 bases in between. The CDR3 sequence: CSASPSEQYF. The CDR3 DNA sequence: TGCAGTGCTAGCCCCAGCGAGCAGTACTTC.

This clonotype was picked up a small number of times. The chain links TRBV11-2 to TRBJ2-5; TRBD2 is a possible D gene (6 bases). V gave up 6 bases and J gave up 7 bases, with 18 bases separating them. Per the germline V gene, CDR1 is SGHAT and CDR2 is FQNNGV. The CDR3 sequence is 14 residues long. The CDR3 here is CASSLGRDLSTQYF. CDR3 DNA: TGTGCCAGCAGTCTAGGGCGGGACCTTTCGACCCAGTACTTC. The variable domain in full, with the rest retrieved from reference TRBV11-2 and TRBJ2-5, is EAGVAQSPRYKIIEKRQSVAFWCNPISGHATLYWYQQILGQGPKLLIQFQNNGVVDDSQLPKDRFSAERLKGVDSTLKIQPAKLEDSAVYLCASSLGRDLSTQYFGPGTRLLVL.

This clonotype showed up many times. V and J are TRBV21-1 and TRBJ2-5; the table's TRBD2 call for D was not verified on the DNA. TRBV21-1 is reported as a pseudogene. This CDR3 region has 15 residues. The CDR3 nucleotides read TGTGCCAGCGTAGGGGGACTAGCGGGGCAAGAGACCCAGTACTTC. Translated, it gives CASVGGLAGQETQYF.

This chain joins TRBV4-2 and TRBJ2-1; 8 bases align to TRBD1. CDR3 length: 16 residues. Germline V gene data show CDR1 as LGHNA and CDR2 as YNFKEQ. The V and J ends lost 5 bases and 0 bases, in that order; junction bases with no gene match: 6. The chain's CDR3 is CASSEGQGSSYNEQFF. CDR3 DNA sequence: TGTGCCAGCAGCGAAGGACAGGGAAGCTCCTACAATGAGCAGTTCTTC.

This clonotype was seen repeatedly, ten times or more. The chain is built from TRBV7-8 and TRBJ2-7, with 8 bases that match TRBD2. Losses at the gene ends were 8 bases for V and 1 base for J; bases not matched to a gene: 7. Germline V gene lookup returns CDR1 SGHVS and CDR2 FQNEAQ. The CDR3 runs 14 residues. The CDR3 protein is CASLGGGRSYEQYF. The CDR3, as DNA: TGTGCCAGCCTCGGGGGCGGGAGGTCCTACGAGCAGTACTTC.

This clonotype was recorded many times. The CDR3 region has the DNA TGTGCCAGCAGAGCCGACTACGAGCAGTACTTC. Translated, it gives CASRADYEQYF. The chain recombines TRBV28 with TRBJ2-7; D is undetermined. This CDR3 contains 11 residues. Trimming removed 6 bases from V and 3 bases from J, with 6 bases in between. The germline V gene has CDR1 MDHEN and CDR2 SYDVKM.

J is TRBJ2-7 and V is TRBV15; perhaps TRBD2 as D (6 bases). Between the trimmed V and J ends, which lost 0 bases and 6 bases, there was a span of 12 bases. Germline CDR1 and CDR2: LNHNV and YYDKDF (reference sequence). The CDR3 spans 14 residues. CDR3 nucleotides: TGTGCCACCAGCAGAGAGGCTGGGAGGTTCGAGCAGTACTTC. This codes for CATSREAGRFEQYF.

The gene calls are TRBV12-3 or TRBV12-4 and TRBJ2-1; TRBD2 matches at 10 bases. CDR3 size: 15 residues. Germline trimming cut 5 bases from V and 4 bases from J; bases unmatched to any gene: 5. In DNA form, the CDR3 reads TGTGCCAGCAGTCGTGGGACTAGCGCATACAATGAGCAGTTCTTC. This translates into CASSRGTSAYNEQFF.

J is TRBJ2-7 and V is TRBV18; no reliable D call. The length of the CDR3 is 12 residues. Germline CDR1 KGHSH, CDR2 LQKENI. The V and J ends lost 5 bases and 3 bases respectively, with 8 bases between them. CDR3 nucleotides: TGTGCCAGCTCAGTGGGCCTCTACGAGCAGTACTTC. Protein sequence: CASSVGLYEQYF. Supplemented by reference TRBV18 and TRBJ2-7, the full variable domain reads NAGVMQNPRHLVRRRGQEARLRCSPMKGHSHVYWYRQLPEEGLKFMVYLQKENIIDESGMPKERFSAEFPKEGPSILRIQQVVRGDSAAYFCASSVGLYEQYFGPGTRLTVT.

The chain joins TRBV10-2 to TRBJ2-2; tentatively, D is TRBD2 (5 bases). Trimming cost V 3 bases and J 7 bases, with 12 bases left between them. The V gene's germline CDR1 is WSHSY and CDR2 SAAADI. This CDR3 is built from 14 residues. The CDR3 DNA reads as TGCGCCAGCAGTGATCCGGGATGGGGCGGGGAGCTGTTTTTT. Its translation: CASSDPGWGGELFF.

Many counts were recorded for this clonotype. V usage is TRBV20-1 and J usage is TRBJ2-2; 7 bases fit TRBD2. The germline gives CDR1 DFQATT, CDR2 SNEGSKA (reference sequence). V lost 4 bases to trimming and J lost 4 bases; unmatched junction nucleotides: 6. This CDR3 is 14 amino acids long. The CDR3 here is CSAIASGATGELFF. In nucleotides, the CDR3 is TGCAGTGCTATCGCCAGCGGGGCCACCGGGGAGCTGTTTTTT.

Many counts were recorded for this clonotype. This sequence joins TRBV30 and TRBJ2-2, with TRBD1 matching 7 bases. The germline V gene encodes CDR1 GTSNPN and CDR2 SVGIG (reference sequence). CDR3 length: 16 residues. The junction had 10 bases not matched to a gene; V was cut back by 3 bases and J by 3 bases. As DNA, the CDR3 is TGTGCCTGGAGGGCCTTCGGACAGGCGTACACCGGGGAGCTGTTTTTT. Its translation is CAWRAFGQAYTGELFF. The whole variable domain, filled in from reference TRBV30 and TRBJ2-2, reads SQTIHQWPATLVQPVGSPLSLECTVEGTSNPNLYWYRQAAGRGLQLLFYSVGIGQISSEVPQNLSASRPQDRQFILSSKKLLLSDSGFYLCAWRAFGQAYTGELFFGEGSRLTVL.